The 21 T cell receptor beta chains in this list originate from one sample, sequenced in a study of shared clonotypes between healthy human individuals. Profiling relied on immunoSEQ multiplex PCR, and the TCRdb table lists in-frame clones only, not all of them. The table records about 1 million clones, around 74% of them present only once. Sequencing was done on a sample of memory CD4+ T cells sorted from blood. The subset denotes: CD45RA-negative fraction. The receptors stem from a man between 18 and 29 years old in good health.

This clone was seen more than once but under ten times. The chain couples TRBV7-9 to TRBJ1-1; D is ambiguous. CDR3 length: 14 amino acids. CDR1 and CDR2 from the germline V gene are SEHNR and FQNEAQ (reference sequence). V was clipped by 5 bases and J by 0 bases, with 10 bases between them. The CDR3 reads CASSAAGLNTEAFF. CDR3 in DNA: TGTGCCAGCAGCGCGGCTGGGCTGAACACTGAAGCTTTCTTT.

V usage is TRBV7-2 and J usage is TRBJ2-5, with 7 bases fitting TRBD1. Germline V CDR1 and CDR2: SGHTA, FQGNSA. V dropped 2 bases and J dropped 1; count of bases not matched to a gene: 10. The CDR3 spans 17 residues. Here the CDR3 DNA reads TGTGCCAGCAGCTTATGGTCTACAGGGGAGATCCAAGAGACCCAGTACTTC. Amino acids: CASSLWSTGEIQETQYF.

The chain joins TRBV12-5 to TRBJ2-7, with TRBD1 identical over 9 bases. The V gene end was trimmed by 1 base and the J gene end by 4 bases; junction bases not matched to a gene: 8. Germline values: CDR1 LGHNT, CDR2 FRNRAP. The CDR3 loop spans 16 amino acids. The DNA for the CDR3 is TGTGCTAGTGGTTTGGACCTAGGACAGGGGAAATACGAGCAGTACTTC. This encodes CASGLDLGQGKYEQYF. Looking up the rest from reference TRBV12-5 and TRBJ2-7 gives the full variable domain: DARVTQTPRHKVTEMGQEVTMRCQPILGHNTVFWYRQTMMQGLELLAYFRNRAPLDDSGMPKDRFSAEMPDATLATLKIQPSEPRDSAVYFCASGLDLGQGKYEQYFGPGTRLTVT.

The chain links TRBV6-6 to TRBJ1-2, with D possibly TRBD1 on 5 matching bases. The V gene lost 2 bases and the J gene lost 6 bases, with 13 bases spanning the gap. The CDR3 is made up of 14 amino acids. Germline V gene lookup returns CDR1 MNHNY and CDR2 SVGAGI (reference sequence). The CDR3 region is CASSYSGTSDGYTF. The CDR3, as DNA: TGTGCCAGCAGTTACAGCGGGACCTCAGATGGCTACACCTTC.

The chain is built from TRBV6-5 and TRBJ1-3; D call uncertain. Deletions cut 4 bases from V and 0 bases from J, with 13 bases between. CDR1 is MNHEY and CDR2 is SVGAGI in the germline V gene. This CDR3 has 16 amino acids. The CDR3 protein is CASSLQRTNSGNTIYF. The CDR3 DNA sequence: TGTGCCAGCAGTTTACAGAGAACAAACTCTGGAAACACCATATATTTT.

In regard to this clone: Just one base apart from a much larger clone, this may be a read error. CDR3 region: CASSWDTEAFF. DNA of the CDR3: TGTGCCAGCAGTTGGGACACTGAAGCTTTCTTT. The J gene is TRBJ1-1, the V gene TRBV28; D uncertain. Trimming took 4 bases from V and 3 from J, leaving 3 bases between them. Germline CDR1 MDHEN, CDR2 SYDVKM. CDR3 length equals 11 residues.

This clone was detected a few times. The rearrangement links TRBV10-3 to TRBJ2-5; 12 nucleotides agree with TRBD2. V shed 3 bases, J shed 7 bases, and the junction held 6 bases outside the gene matches. CDR3 length equals 15 residues. Germline values: CDR1 ENHRY, CDR2 SYGVKD. The CDR3 region is CAISDLAGGQVTQYF. As DNA, the CDR3 is TGTGCCATCAGTGACCTAGCGGGGGGGCAGGTGACCCAGTACTTC.

This chain links TRBV28 with TRBJ1-1; D is uncertain. The ends were cut back, 3 bases at V and 4 bases at J, with 12 bases in the middle. The germline CDR1 and CDR2 sequences are MDHEN and SYDVKM. The CDR3 is 14 amino acids. This CDR3 reads CASSLGLVGTEAFF. CDR3 coding DNA: TGTGCCAGCAGTTTGGGTCTAGTCGGCACTGAAGCTTTCTTT.

This rearrangement joins TRBV6-5 to TRBJ1-3, with D perhaps matching TRBD1 (6 bases). The CDR3 sequence is 14 residues long. The germline gives CDR1 MNHEY, CDR2 SVGAGI. The V and J ends lost 5 bases and 5 bases respectively, with 13 bases between them. Here the CDR3 DNA reads TGTGCCAGCAGTCCAAGGACAGCTAGAAACACCATATATTTT. Translated, it gives CASSPRTARNTIYF.

V gene TRBV4-1 combines with J gene TRBJ2-1; 8 nucleotides match TRBD2. With 0 bases clipped from V and 4 bases from J, the junction kept 5 bases outside the gene matches. Germline V gene lookup returns CDR1 MGHRA and CDR2 YSYEKL. CDR3 length: 16 residues. This chain's CDR3 is CASSQEAAGVYNEQFF. The DNA of the CDR3 is TGCGCCAGCAGCCAAGAGGCAGCGGGGGTTTACAATGAGCAGTTCTTC.

This rearrangement joins TRBV10-1 to TRBJ1-1, with D perhaps TRBD1 (6 bases). V was cut by 2 bases and J by 4 bases, with 11 bases left in between. Looked up from germline, CDR1 is WNHNN and CDR2 is SYGVQD (reference sequence). CDR3 length: 14 amino acids. The CDR3 coding sequence is TGCGCCAGCAGTGAGAAACAGGGAATCACTGAAGCTTTCTTT. This sequence encodes CASSEKQGITEAFF.

This clone was picked up a small number of times. This chain connects TRBV13 to TRBJ1-2, with a tentative D call TRBD1 (5 bases). Germline-derived CDR1 and CDR2 are PRHDT and FYEKMQ (reference sequence). Trimming removed 1 base from V and 3 bases from J, with 9 bases in between. This CDR3 comprises 14 residues. The CDR3 reads CASSLAGTDYGYTF. In DNA form, the CDR3 reads TGTGCCAGCAGCTTAGCAGGGACTGACTATGGCTACACCTTC.

This rearrangement joins TRBV29-1 to TRBJ2-5; the match to TRBD1 covers 7 bases. Germline CDR1 reads SQVTM; CDR2 reads ANQGSEA. V lost 1 base, J lost 5 bases, and 7 bases stayed unmatched. This CDR3 has 14 amino acids. CDR3 sequence reads: CSVEVGGKMETQYF. The CDR3 nucleotides read TGCAGCGTTGAAGTAGGGGGCAAGATGGAGACCCAGTACTTC.

V and J are TRBV6-5 and TRBJ1-2; weak D call: TRBD1 (5 bases). CDR3 length: 16 residues. Germline lookup yields CDR1 MNHEY and CDR2 SVGAGI. Trimming left V 2 bases short and J 5 bases short, with 18 bases between. CDR3 in amino acids: CASSYAPLDGGYGYTF. CDR3 in DNA: TGTGCCAGCAGTTACGCCCCTCTCGATGGGGGATATGGCTACACCTTC.

This chain uses TRBV2 with TRBJ2-5; TRBD2 might be the D (5 bases). Trimming took 6 bases from V and 1 from J, leaving 9 bases between them. CDR3 length: 13 residues. Germline-derived CDR1 and CDR2 are SNHLY and FYNNEI. CDR3 nucleotides: TGTGCCAGCAGCTCGGACTCCCAAGAGACCCAGTACTTC. It is translated as CASSSDSQETQYF. The variable domain in full, with the rest retrieved from reference TRBV2 and TRBJ2-5, is EPEVTQTPSHQVTQMGQEVILRCVPISNHLYFYWYRQILGQKVEFLVSFYNNEISEKSEIFDDQFSVERPDGSNFTLKIRSTKLEDSAMYFCASSSDSQETQYFGPGTRLLVL.

This clone has only a few counts. The rearrangement joins TRBV9 to TRBJ1-6; possibly TRBD1 for D (5 bases). Trimming pared 4 bases from V and 8 bases from J, leaving 16 bases between. The CDR3 contains 15 residues. Germline V gene data show CDR1 as SGDLS and CDR2 as YYNGEE. CDR3 in DNA: TGTGCCAGCAGCCGCAGTCAGGGTAAGGATTCACCCCTCCACTTT. Translated, it gives CASSRSQGKDSPLHF.

This chain joins TRBV6-1 and TRBJ2-1, with D hard to call. V was cut by 0 bases and J by 9 bases, with 12 bases left in between. CDR3 length: 14 residues. Germline V lookup: CDR1 MNHNS, CDR2 SASEGT. For the CDR3, the DNA is TGTGCCAGCAGTGAAGCGGGATCACTCACTGAGCAGTTCTTC. This translates into CASSEAGSLTEQFF.

Here the CDR3 DNA reads TGTGCCAGCAGCTTAGATGGACAGGGGGTTAGGATCAATCAGCCCCAGCATTTT. Protein product: CASSLDGQGVRINQPQHF. The chain uses TRBV11-2 and TRBJ1-5; TRBD1 aligns across 10 bases. Trimming removed 0 bases from V and 3 bases from J; junction bases left unmatched: 8. Germline V gene data show CDR1 as SGHAT and CDR2 as FQNNGV. The length of the CDR3 is 18 residues.

V is TRBV11-2 and J is TRBJ2-5, with TRBD1 as a possible D gene (5 bases). Germline values: CDR1 SGHAT, CDR2 FQNNGV. This CDR3 region has 14 residues. With 3 bases removed from V and 5 bases from J, the gap between germline ends came to 13 bases. CDR3 sequence: CASSLWGSRETQYF. The CDR3, as DNA: TGTGCCAGCAGCTTGTGGGGCTCCCGGGAGACCCAGTACTTC.

J is TRBJ2-5 and V is TRBV5-6; TRBD2 matches 7 bases. V lost 4 bases to trimming and J lost 1 base; unmatched junction nucleotides: 10. The CDR3 sequence is 16 residues long. In germline, CDR1 is SGHDT, CDR2 YYEEEE. The CDR3 region is CASSRRGNLGQETQYF. The DNA for the CDR3 is TGTGCCAGCAGCCGGCGGGGGAATTTAGGCCAAGAGACCCAGTACTTC.

This clone occurred a few times. The genes are TRBV28 and TRBJ2-4; D tentatively reads TRBD1 or TRBD2 (6 bases each). This CDR3 contains 14 residues. CDR1 MDHEN and CDR2 SYDVKM come from the germline V gene. The V end lost 8 bases, the J end lost 1 base, and 12 bases lay between the germline ends. The CDR3 coding sequence is TGTGCCAGCCGCCCCGGGGGCGCCAAAAACATTCAGTACTTC. This gives the protein CASRPGGAKNIQYF.